This passage covers 4 T cell receptor beta chains from one sample sequenced in a study of T cells in Graves' hyperthyroidism and ophthalmopathy. TCR beta CDR3 region amplification was performed from RNA transcripts. Carried out on the TCR CDR3, a first-round RT-PCR used the HTBI primer set. MiXCR, run by TCRdb on the multiplex PCR reads, gives a single entry per CDR3 protein. The table has about 640,000 distinct CDR3 sequences, about 15% seen once; the top ten hold 9.5% to 15%. The sequencing input was blood. The receptors derive from a woman in her fifties or sixties with Graves' ophthalmopathy.

This clonotype was detected only a few times. A read error may account for a junction end that differs from germline. This chain uses TRBV7-2 with TRBJ1-2; tentatively, D is TRBD1 (5 bases). Germline V gene sequence: CDR1 SGHTA, CDR2 FQGNSA. This CDR3 comprises 13 residues. The CDR3 reads CASSLRDVGDSAF. CDR3 coding DNA: TGTGCCAGCAGCTTACGGGACGTAGGGGATTCAGCCTTC.

This chain uses TRBV28 with TRBJ1-3; TRBD1 is a possible D gene (6 bases). V was cut by 5 bases and J by 0 bases, with 14 bases left in between. The CDR3 spans 16 residues. CDR1 and CDR2 (germline): MDHEN, SYDVKM. The CDR3 region is CASSTTGTLSGNTIYF. The CDR3 DNA reads TGTGCCAGCAGTACCACAGGGACTCTCTCTGGAAACACCATATATTTT.

This clonotype was counted between two and nine times. The rearrangement joins TRBV19 to TRBJ2-7, with D perhaps TRBD2 (5 bases). There are 14 residues in the CDR3. The germline V gene has CDR1 LNHDA and CDR2 SQIVND (reference sequence). With 7 bases removed from V and 3 bases from J, the gap between germline ends came to 16 bases. The DNA of the CDR3 is TGTGCCAGTAAACCTAGCAGCGAGTTCTACGAGCAGTACTTC. Protein product: CASKPSSEFYEQYF.

This clonotype came up many times. The chain combines TRBV7-2 with TRBJ2-1; 9 positions match TRBD1. Per germline, CDR1 SGHTA and CDR2 FQGNSA. The V and J ends lost 2 bases and 9 bases, in that order; junction bases with no gene match: 8. The length of the CDR3 is 15 residues. In DNA, the CDR3 is TGTGCCAGCAGCTTAAGGGGGGACAGGGTGGGTGAGCAGTTCTTC. Translation: CASSLRGDRVGEQFF.